This T cell receptor (beta chain) was observed in a study of cytomegalovirus exposure and HLA in healthy donors. PCR involved 60 Vbeta and 13 Jbeta primers. Clones were read by immunoSEQ multiplex PCR, and TCRdb kept only the in-frame ones, dropping some. The sample gives approximately 140,000 clones, 70% to 85% of which show up once; about 10% is in the top ten. The CDR3 has 15 residues. Deletions cut 0 bases from V and 9 bases from J, with 19 bases between. Germline-derived CDR1 and CDR2 are SGDLS and YYNGEE. The sequenced sample consisted of PBMCs. The rearrangement joins TRBV9 to TRBJ2-7; D is possibly TRBD1 (6 bases). The source of this sequence is a woman in her forties or fifties in good health and CMV-seropositive. CDR3 sequence: CASSVEASRGMVQYF. The CDR3 DNA reads TGTGCCAGCAGCGTAGAGGCTAGCAGGGGCATGGTGCAGTACTTC.